This TCR beta chain was observed in a study of glioma-infiltrating T cells. The germline V and J ends were trimmed by 5 bases and 3 bases, with 14 bases remaining between them. The CDR3 runs 15 residues. Germline V gives CDR1 MDHEN, CDR2 SYDVKM. This clonotype was picked up many times. Amplification of TCR alpha and beta CDR3 regions from RNA used iRepertoire nested multiplex PCR. TCRdb passed the multiplex PCR reads through MiXCR, listing each CDR3 protein once. The table records approximately 88,000 distinct CDR3 sequences, about 23% of them present only once. The source is a human donor with low-grade glioma or glioblastoma, undergoing nonglioma brain surgery, or in good health (not recorded which). Sequenced sample: glioma tissue, nonneoplastic brain tissue, or PBMCs (not recorded which). The rearrangement joins TRBV28 to TRBJ2-1; a possible D gene is TRBD1 (6 bases). The CDR3 nucleotides read TGTGCCAGCAGTCCAAGGGGGTCTGGCTACAATGAGCAGTTCTTC. It specifies CASSPRGSGYNEQFF.